The clone carrying this T cell receptor (beta chain) was seen at least ten times. Its antigen is not identified. TCRdb called the multiplex PCR reads again in MiXCR, with one record for every CDR3 protein. The sample shows approximately 130,000 distinct CDR3 sequences, approximately 20% of them seen only once. With 6 bases removed from V and 5 bases from J, the gap between germline ends came to 21 bases. The germline V gene has CDR1 SQVTM and CDR2 ANQGSEA. The CDR3 has 15 amino acids. The data were taken from a study of breast tumors, draining lymph nodes, adjacent tissues. Whole-study results and caveats: Most tumor T cells seemingly derive from lymph node, then expand in tumor. Compared with basal-like, luminal-like tumors shared significantly more repertoire with nontumor tissue. Tumor T cell lymph node origin was a supported hypothesis, not proven.

Samples came from axillary lymph nodes draining the breast cancer. This clonotype was obtained from a female donor with breast cancer. Some clones in this sample may be carry-over from other donors' samples. The sample was axillary lymph node tissue. The rearrangement joins TRBV29-1 to TRBJ2-3; D may match TRBD1 or TRBD2 (6 bases each). The CDR3 coding sequence is TGCAGCGTGGGGGGCGCGGTGTGGCGGGTAGATACGCAGTATTTT. Amino acids: CSVGGAVWRVDTQYF.